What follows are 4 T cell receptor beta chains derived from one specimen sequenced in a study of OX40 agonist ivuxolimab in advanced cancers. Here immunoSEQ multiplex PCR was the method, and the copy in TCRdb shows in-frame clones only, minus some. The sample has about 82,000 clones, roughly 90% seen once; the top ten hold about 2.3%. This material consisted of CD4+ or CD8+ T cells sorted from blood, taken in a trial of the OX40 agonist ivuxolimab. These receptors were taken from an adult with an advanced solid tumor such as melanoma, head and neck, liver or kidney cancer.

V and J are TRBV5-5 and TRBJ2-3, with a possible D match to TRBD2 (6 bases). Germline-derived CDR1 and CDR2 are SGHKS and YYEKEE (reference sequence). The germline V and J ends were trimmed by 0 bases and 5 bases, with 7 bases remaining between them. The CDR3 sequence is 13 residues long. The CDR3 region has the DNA TGTGCCAGCAGCTTGGGGAGGGAAGATACGCAGTATTTT. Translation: CASSLGREDTQYF.

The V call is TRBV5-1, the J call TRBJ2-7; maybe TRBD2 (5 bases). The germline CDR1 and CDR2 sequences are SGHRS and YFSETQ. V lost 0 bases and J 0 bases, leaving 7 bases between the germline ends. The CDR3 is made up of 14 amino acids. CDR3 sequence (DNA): TGCGCCAGCAGCTTGGTTGGGAGCTCCTACGAGCAGTACTTC. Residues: CASSLVGSSYEQYF.

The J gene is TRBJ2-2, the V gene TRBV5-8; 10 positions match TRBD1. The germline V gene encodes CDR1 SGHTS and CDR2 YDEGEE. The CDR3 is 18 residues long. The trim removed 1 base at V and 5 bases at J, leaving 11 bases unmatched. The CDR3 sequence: CASSLSRTGTGDTGELFF. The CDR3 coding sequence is TGTGCCAGCAGCTTGAGTCGAACCGGGACAGGGGATACCGGGGAGCTGTTTTTT.

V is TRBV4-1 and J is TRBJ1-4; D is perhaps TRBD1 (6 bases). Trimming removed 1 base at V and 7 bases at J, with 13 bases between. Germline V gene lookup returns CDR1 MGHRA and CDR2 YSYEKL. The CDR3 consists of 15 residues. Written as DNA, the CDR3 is TGCGCCAGCAGCCAAGGAGCGGGGGCGGGTGAAAAACTGTTTTTT. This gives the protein CASSQGAGAGEKLFF.